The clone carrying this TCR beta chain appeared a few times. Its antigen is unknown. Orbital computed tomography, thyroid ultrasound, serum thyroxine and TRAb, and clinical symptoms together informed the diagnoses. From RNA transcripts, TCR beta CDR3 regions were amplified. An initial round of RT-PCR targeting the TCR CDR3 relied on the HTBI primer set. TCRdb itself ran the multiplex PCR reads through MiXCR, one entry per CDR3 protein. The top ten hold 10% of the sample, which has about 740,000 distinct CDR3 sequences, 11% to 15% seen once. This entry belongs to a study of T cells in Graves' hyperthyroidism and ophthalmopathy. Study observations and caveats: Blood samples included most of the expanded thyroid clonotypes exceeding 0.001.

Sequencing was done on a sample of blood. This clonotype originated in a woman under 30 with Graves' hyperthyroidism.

The CDR3 sequence: CASSNRDYPNEKLFF. CDR3 sequence (DNA): TGTGCCAGCAGCAACAGGGATTACCCCAATGAAAAACTGTTTTTT. The V gene is TRBV7-9, the J gene TRBJ1-4; D may be TRBD1 (6 bases). Trimming stripped 5 bases from V and 5 bases from J, with 15 bases between. The CDR3 loop spans 15 amino acids. Germline values: CDR1 SEHNR, CDR2 FQNEAQ (reference sequence).